What follows is one T cell receptor (beta chain) and its context. The V end was cut by 5 bases, the J end by 0 bases, with 10 bases between. Germline values: CDR1 MNHEY, CDR2 SVGAGI. The CDR3 has 14 amino acids. These data originate in a study of blood T cell repertoires in COVID-19. TCRdb keeps only in-frame clones here, not all; method: immunoSEQ multiplex PCR. The sample records some 260,000 clones, around 85% being singletons. V and J are TRBV6-5 and TRBJ1-1; D call uncertain. The sequence came from a woman between 35 and 50 years old with active or convalescent COVID-19. Sequences were obtained from peripheral blood. CDR3 bases: TGTGCCAGCAGTCTGGAGGGCGTGAACACTGAAGCTTTCTTT. This encodes CASSLEGVNTEAFF.